This T cell receptor beta chain was recorded in a study of OX40 agonist ivuxolimab in advanced cancers. Points from the study as a whole: CD8+ T cells showed, on average, more clonal expansion than CD4+ cells.

The CDR3 length is 15 residues. CDR1 and CDR2 (germline): SGHRS, YFSETQ. Trimming removed 4 bases from V and 1 base from J, with 14 bases in between. Regarding this clone: Its antigen is unknown.

Clones were sequenced by immunoSEQ multiplex PCR, and TCRdb holds only the in-frame ones, with some missing. Of about 46,000 clones listed, 89% are singletons. This receptor was obtained from an adult with an advanced solid tumor such as melanoma, head and neck, liver or kidney cancer. Sequencing was performed on CD4+ or CD8+ T cells sorted from blood, taken in a trial of the OX40 agonist ivuxolimab. This sequence joins TRBV5-1 and TRBJ1-1; D might be TRBD1 (6 bases). The CDR3 coding sequence is TGCGCCAGCAGCAGCATATCCAGGGGGAACACTGAAGCTTTCTTT. It is translated as CASSSISRGNTEAFF.